This passage covers 21 T cell receptor beta chains from one sample sequenced in a study of CD8 T cells in ankylosing spondylitis. TCRdb re-derived calls from the 5' RACE reads in MiXCR, one entry per CDR3 protein. The sample consists of fewer than 250,000 distinct CDR3 sequences, over 30% of them appearing once. Sequencing used blood, either unsorted or a sorted T cell fraction (not recorded which). The source of these receptors is a male donor with ankylosing spondylitis or in good health (not recorded which).

This clonotype was counted only a few times. The chain carries TRBV20-1 and TRBJ2-7; 13 bases are shared with TRBD2. The germline V gene encodes CDR1 DFQATT and CDR2 SNEGSKA (reference sequence). After removal of 6 bases from V and 1 base from J, the junction contained 9 bases not matched to a gene. This CDR3 contains 16 residues. Here the CDR3 reads CSAMGLAGRYSYEQYF. The CDR3 coding sequence is TGCAGTGCCATGGGACTAGCGGGGCGGTATTCCTACGAGCAGTACTTC.

This clonotype was found a few times. The chain combines TRBV9 with TRBJ2-1; 8 bases are shared with TRBD2. Germline CDR1 reads SGDLS; CDR2 reads YYNGEE. Germline trimming cut 1 base from V and 10 bases from J; bases unmatched to any gene: 7. The CDR3 covers 14 residues. The CDR3 spells CASSVSSRGDEQFF. As DNA, the CDR3 is TGTGCCAGCAGCGTATCGTCGCGGGGGGACGAGCAGTTCTTC.

This clonotype was seen more than once but under ten times. V gene TRBV20-1 combines with J gene TRBJ2-3; either TRBD1 or TRBD2 may fit D (5 bases each). Germline V lookup: CDR1 DFQATT, CDR2 SNEGSKA (reference sequence). Trimming took off 6 bases at V and 1 base at J, with 14 bases between the two ends. The CDR3 sequence is 14 residues long. The CDR3 reads CSARDGSRTDTQYF. For the CDR3, the DNA is TGCAGTGCCAGGGACGGAAGTCGCACAGATACGCAGTATTTT.

This clonotype was detected only a few times. The chain carries TRBV6-9 and TRBJ2-3; D may be TRBD1 (6 bases). Trimming cost V 10 bases and J 5 bases, with 16 bases left between them. CDR3 length: 13 amino acids. The germline gives CDR1 MNHGY, CDR2 SVAAGI. The CDR3 protein is CATVKGDRDTQYF. The CDR3 nucleotides are TGTGCCACCGTTAAGGGGGATCGAGATACGCAGTATTTT.

The chain combines TRBV25-1 with TRBJ1-2; unclear D gene. Trimming removed 6 bases from V and 7 bases from J, with 12 bases in between. The length of the CDR3 is 12 residues. CDR1 is MGHDK, CDR2 SYGVNS, per germline. The CDR3 spells CASRAEEVGYTF. The CDR3 DNA sequence: TGTGCCAGCAGGGCCGAGGAGGTTGGCTACACCTTC.

The genes are TRBV5-6 and TRBJ1-5; 7 nucleotides align to TRBD1. This CDR3 has 14 amino acids. Germline V gives CDR1 SGHDT, CDR2 YYEEEE. Germline trimming cut 3 bases from V and 6 bases from J; bases unmatched to any gene: 6. The CDR3 nucleotides are TGTGCCAGCAGCTCCAGGGGGGCGGCTCAGCCCCAGCATTTT. It codes for CASSSRGAAQPQHF.

This clonotype was detected a few times. The rearrangement joins TRBV28 to TRBJ2-5; 10 bases fit TRBD2. V was clipped by 2 bases and J by 4 bases; unmatched bases: 4. This CDR3 comprises 15 residues. Germline CDR1 reads MDHEN; CDR2 reads SYDVKM. The CDR3 loop reads CASSLGTSDTETQYF. CDR3 DNA sequence: TGTGCCAGCAGTTTAGGGACTAGCGACACAGAGACCCAGTACTTC.

This clonotype was detected only a few times. This sequence joins TRBV20-1 and TRBJ1-4; D unresolved. Germline assignment: CDR1 DFQATT and CDR2 SNEGSKA (reference sequence). Trimming shortened V by 8 bases and J by 0 bases, and 7 bases separated the two germline ends. This CDR3 region has 12 residues. The CDR3 DNA reads as TGCAGTACGCAACCAACTAATGAAAAACTGTTTTTT. Residues: CSTQPTNEKLFF.

This clonotype was observed a handful of times. V is TRBV27 and J is TRBJ1-1, with 7 bases aligning to TRBD1. V shed 5 bases and J 1 base; nucleotides not matched to a gene: 16. Germline V gene data show CDR1 as MNHEY and CDR2 as SMNVEV (reference sequence). The CDR3 totals 18 residues. CDR3 DNA sequence: TGTGCCAGCAGTCCCCGAAAGCAAACGGGACAGAGGAACACTGAAGCTTTCTTT. It translates to CASSPRKQTGQRNTEAFF.

The genes are TRBV7-6 and TRBJ2-3; perhaps TRBD1 as D (6 bases). Germline V gives CDR1 SGHVS, CDR2 FNYEAQ. The CDR3 is 15 residues long. Trimming shortened V by 4 bases and J by 3 bases, and 14 bases separated the two germline ends. The CDR3 DNA follows: TGTGCCAGCAGCTCTCAGGGGCCTAGAACAGATACGCAGTATTTT. This sequence encodes CASSSQGPRTDTQYF.

V usage is TRBV7-9 and J usage is TRBJ2-7; D uncertain. Germline V gives CDR1 SEHNR, CDR2 FQNEAQ (reference sequence). The CDR3 consists of 12 residues. Trimming shortened V by 1 base and J by 6 bases, and 7 bases separated the two germline ends. In DNA form, the CDR3 reads TGTGCCAGCAGCTTAGGCGTCTTCGAGCAGTACTTC. Residues: CASSLGVFEQYF.

This clonotype was recorded a few times. V usage is TRBV20-1 and J usage is TRBJ2-5; 8 bases fit TRBD1. The CDR3 loop spans 13 amino acids. The V gene end was trimmed by 3 bases and the J gene end by 7 bases; junction bases not matched to a gene: 7. Germline CDR1 is DFQATT and CDR2 is SNEGSKA (reference sequence). CDR3 sequence reads: CSARDRARATQYF. The CDR3 DNA sequence: TGCAGTGCTAGGGACAGGGCCCGTGCGACCCAGTACTTC.

This clonotype was seen a few times. V is TRBV20-1 and J is TRBJ1-5; 8 bases match TRBD1. Germline-derived CDR1 and CDR2 are DFQATT and SNEGSKA (reference sequence). V was pared by 2 bases and J by 13 bases, with 16 bases of the junction left unmatched. The CDR3 is made up of 15 amino acids. CDR3 coding DNA: TGCAGTGCTAGACAACACGGACAGGGAGGTTCAACACAGCATTTT. This translates into CSARQHGQGGSTQHF.

The chain employs TRBV29-1 and TRBJ2-5; 9 positions match TRBD1. V lost 6 bases, J lost 5 bases, and 4 bases stayed unmatched. Germline CDR1 reads SQVTM; CDR2 reads ANQGSEA. The CDR3 runs to 12 residues. The CDR3 here is CSVSDRGETQYF. The CDR3, as DNA: TGCAGCGTCTCGGACAGGGGCGAGACCCAGTACTTC.

The table lists this clonotype with many counts. The chain employs TRBV29-1 and TRBJ2-7; D uncertain. Germline CDR1 SQVTM, CDR2 ANQGSEA. This CDR3 region has 10 residues. V was shortened by 4 bases and J by 5 bases, with 6 bases between the two germline ends. CDR3 coding DNA: TGCAGCGTTGTACGGGACGAGCAGTACTTC. Translating it yields CSVVRDEQYF.

The chain uses TRBV6-5 and TRBJ2-6; 8 bases are shared with TRBD1. The CDR3 is 17 residues long. Looked up from germline, CDR1 is MNHEY and CDR2 is SVGAGI. Trimming took 4 bases from V and 2 from J; bases not matched to a gene: 7. DNA for the CDR3: TGTGCCAGCAGTTTCGGACAGGGAGCCGCTGGGGCCAACGTCCTGACTTTC. Translating it yields CASSFGQGAAGANVLTF.

J is TRBJ2-3 and V is TRBV5-1; the D gene could be TRBD1 or TRBD2 (5 bases each). CDR3 length equals 15 residues. Germline V CDR1 and CDR2: SGHRS, YFSETQ. V gave up 4 bases and J gave up 5 bases, with 17 bases separating them. The CDR3 DNA sequence: TGCGCCAGCAGCCCGGGACGATCGGATTTAGATACGCAGTATTTT. The encoded protein is CASSPGRSDLDTQYF.

This chain connects TRBV5-1 to TRBJ2-5; 7 nucleotides match TRBD2. Germline V lookup: CDR1 SGHRS, CDR2 YFSETQ. Trimming at V came to 7 bases and at J to 2 bases, leaving 2 bases not matched to a gene. The CDR3 has 12 amino acids. The CDR3 is CASWTRQETQYF. The CDR3, as DNA: TGCGCCAGCTGGACTAGGCAAGAGACCCAGTACTTC.

In DNA, the CDR3 is TGTGCCAGCAGTTTAGGGACAGTACCTTCCTACGAGCAGTACTTC. As protein: CASSLGTVPSYEQYF. The V and J genes are TRBV28 and TRBJ2-7, with 7 bases fitting TRBD1. The germline V gene has CDR1 MDHEN and CDR2 SYDVKM. V gave up 2 bases and J gave up 1 base; unmatched junction bases: 5. This CDR3 comprises 15 residues.

The chain employs TRBV5-5 and TRBJ2-3, with D perhaps matching TRBD1 (6 bases). Trimming stripped 4 bases from V and 1 base from J, with 13 bases between. There are 15 residues in the CDR3. Per the germline V gene, CDR1 is SGHKS and CDR2 is YYEKEE (reference sequence). The CDR3 region has the DNA TGTGCCAGCAGCATCCGGGACATTCGCACAGATACGCAGTATTTT. It specifies CASSIRDIRTDTQYF.

This sequence joins TRBV5-1 and TRBJ2-3; 9 nucleotides line up with TRBD2. The CDR3 covers 17 residues. Trimming cost V 0 bases and J 0 bases; bases outside gene matches: 5. Germline CDR1 and CDR2: SGHRS and YFSETQ. The chain's CDR3 is CASSLAVAGVSTDTQYF. The CDR3 bases are TGCGCCAGCAGCTTGGCCGTAGCGGGGGTCAGCACAGATACGCAGTATTTT.